The 13 T cell receptor beta chains below come from one sample, sequenced in a study of blood T cell repertoires in COVID-19. Some clones are missing from TCRdb's copy, which holds only in-frame ones; the method was immunoSEQ multiplex PCR. Here the sample spans roughly 200,000 clones, approximately 80% being singletons. The specimen was peripheral blood. The receptors derive from a human donor in a cohort sampled during active COVID-19.

This sequence joins TRBV6-5 and TRBJ1-2, with a weak D call TRBD1 (6 bases). Trimming removed 0 bases at V and 6 bases at J, with 14 bases between. Germline V gene data show CDR1 as MNHEY and CDR2 as SVGAGI. This CDR3 spans 15 amino acids. The CDR3, as DNA: TGTGCCAGCAGTTACTCTGGACAGAGCACCAATGGCTACACCTTC. The encoded protein is CASSYSGQSTNGYTF.

This sequence joins TRBV5-1 and TRBJ2-7; 8 nucleotides align to TRBD2. The CDR3 consists of 17 residues. The V gene's germline CDR1 is SGHRS and CDR2 YFSETQ. With 0 bases clipped from V and 2 bases from J, the junction kept 10 bases outside the gene matches. In DNA form, the CDR3 reads TGCGCCAGCAGCTTGGAGACTACGGGGGGGGTTACCTACGAGCAGTACTTC. Translating gives CASSLETTGGVTYEQYF.

The V call is TRBV7-2, the J call TRBJ2-6; 9 bases align to TRBD2. Germline CDR1 SGHTA, CDR2 FQGNSA. V lost 3 bases and J lost 1; bases outside the gene matches: 7. CDR3 length: 18 amino acids. This CDR3 is CASSFSSGSVSGANVLTF. CDR3 nucleotide sequence: TGTGCCAGCAGCTTTAGTAGCGGGAGTGTGTCTGGGGCCAACGTCCTGACTTTC. The whole variable domain, filled in from reference TRBV7-2 and TRBJ2-6, reads GAGVSQSPSNKVTEKGKDVELRCDPISGHTALYWYRQSLGQGLEFLIYFQGNSAPDKSGLPSDRFSAERTGGSVSTLTIQRTQQEDSAVYLCASSFSSGSVSGANVLTFGAGSRLTVL.

The V and J genes are TRBV28 and TRBJ2-7, with 11 bases fitting TRBD2. Germline V gene sequence: CDR1 MDHEN, CDR2 SYDVKM. CDR3 length: 15 amino acids. Trimming took 6 bases from V and 0 from J; bases not matched to a gene: 4. This CDR3 reads CASSTGTSGSYEQYF. The CDR3 nucleotides read TGTGCCAGCAGCACAGGGACTAGCGGCTCCTACGAGCAGTACTTC.

The genes are TRBV10-2 and TRBJ1-1; D gene ambiguous. The CDR3 loop spans 13 amino acids. Trimming cost V 4 bases and J 1 base, with 7 bases left between them. Germline V gene data show CDR1 as WSHSY and CDR2 as SAAADI. CDR3 sequence: CASSATGNTEAFF. The CDR3 DNA reads TGCGCCAGCAGTGCTACGGGGAACACTGAAGCTTTCTTT.

This rearrangement joins TRBV4-3 to TRBJ1-1; 8 nucleotides line up with TRBD1. Germline V gives CDR1 LGHNA, CDR2 YSLEER. This CDR3 region has 18 residues. V lost 3 bases to trimming and J lost 0 bases; unmatched junction nucleotides: 12. The CDR3 coding sequence is TGCGCCAGCAGCCATTCCGGGACCCAGGGGGCTATGAACACTGAAGCTTTCTTT. Protein sequence: CASSHSGTQGAMNTEAFF.

The chain links TRBV19 to TRBJ2-3; a possible D gene is TRBD2 (5 bases). Trimming removed 1 base at V and 5 bases at J, with 13 bases between. There are 15 residues in the CDR3. CDR1 is LNHDA and CDR2 is SQIVND in the germline V gene (reference sequence). The chain's CDR3 is CASSIGRGWGDTQYF. For the CDR3, the DNA is TGTGCCAGTAGTATAGGTCGGGGATGGGGAGATACGCAGTATTTT.

This chain joins TRBV28 and TRBJ2-7; 9 bases are a match to TRBD1. V was clipped by 3 bases and J by 9 bases; unmatched bases: 9. This CDR3 has 14 amino acids. Germline V gene data show CDR1 as MDHEN and CDR2 as SYDVKM. CDR3 DNA sequence: TGTGCCAGCAGTTTGGGGACAGGGATTTTTGGGCAGTACTTC. It translates to CASSLGTGIFGQYF.

CDR3 sequence reads: CASSSATGTHNQPQHF. The DNA of the CDR3 is TGTGCCAGTAGTAGCGCCACAGGAACACACAATCAGCCCCAGCATTTT. The chain uses TRBV19 and TRBJ1-5; a weak D match, TRBD1 (5 bases). Germline V CDR1 and CDR2: LNHDA, SQIVND (reference sequence). V dropped 4 bases and J dropped 3 bases, with 16 bases sitting between them. This CDR3 contains 16 residues. Combining the CDR3 with reference TRBV19 and TRBJ1-5 gives the whole variable domain DGGITQSPKYLFRKEGQNVTLSCEQNLNHDAMYWYRQDPGQGLRLIYYSQIVNDFQKGDIAEGYSVSREKKESFPLTVTSAQKNPTAFYLCASSSATGTHNQPQHFGDGTRLSIL.

V is TRBV10-3 and J is TRBJ1-2, with D maybe TRBD1 (5 bases). The V gene's germline CDR1 is ENHRY and CDR2 SYGVKD. V dropped 10 bases and J dropped 8 bases, with 23 bases sitting between them. This CDR3 contains 14 residues. CDR3 in amino acids: CASTAGQGGIGYTF. CDR3 DNA: TGTGCCAGCACGGCGGGGCAGGGAGGTATCGGCTACACCTTC.

This chain connects TRBV5-4 to TRBJ2-7, with D uncertain. Trimming cost V 1 base and J 0 bases, with 8 bases left between them. The germline CDR1 and CDR2 sequences are SGHNT and YYREEE (reference sequence). The CDR3 loop spans 14 amino acids. Written as DNA, the CDR3 is TGTGCCAGCAGCTTGTCAGACAACTCCTACGAGCAGTACTTC. Its protein is CASSLSDNSYEQYF. The full variable domain, in which reference TRBV5-4 and TRBJ2-7 provide the parts outside the CDR3, is ETGVTQSPTHLIKTRGQQVTLRCSSQSGHNTVSWYQQALGQGPQFIFQYYREEENGRGNFPPRFSGLQFPNYSSELNVNALELDDSALYLCASSLSDNSYEQYFGPGTRLTVT.

The J gene is TRBJ1-5, the V gene TRBV28; weak D call: TRBD1 (5 bases). The V and J ends lost 2 bases and 2 bases respectively, with 19 bases between them. The CDR3 consists of 18 residues. Per the germline V gene, CDR1 is MDHEN and CDR2 is SYDVKM. CDR3 protein: CASSLGQGWSMGNQPQHF. The CDR3 DNA follows: TGTGCCAGCAGTTTAGGCCAGGGATGGAGTATGGGCAATCAGCCCCAGCATTTT.

This clone was recorded a few times. This chain joins TRBV4-2 and TRBJ1-6, with 9 nucleotides matching TRBD1. The trim removed 4 bases at V and 5 bases at J, leaving 6 bases unmatched. CDR3 length: 16 amino acids. Germline CDR1 is LGHNA and CDR2 is YNFKEQ. CDR3 sequence reads: CASSPRTGEDNSPLHF. The CDR3 DNA sequence: TGTGCCAGCAGCCCGCGGACAGGGGAAGATAATTCACCCCTCCACTTT.